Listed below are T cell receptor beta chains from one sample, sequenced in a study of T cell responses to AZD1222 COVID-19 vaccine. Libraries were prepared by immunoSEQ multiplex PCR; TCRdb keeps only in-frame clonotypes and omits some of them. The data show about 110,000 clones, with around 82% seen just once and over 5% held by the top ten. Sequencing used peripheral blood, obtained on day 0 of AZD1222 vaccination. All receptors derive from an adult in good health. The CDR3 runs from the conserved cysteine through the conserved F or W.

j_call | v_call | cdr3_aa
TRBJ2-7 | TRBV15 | CATSPRTSGAEQYF
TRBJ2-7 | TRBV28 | CASSTHTTGGSSEQYF
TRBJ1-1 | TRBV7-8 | CASSTNYQVIGETFF
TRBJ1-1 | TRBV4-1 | CASSQLDRPNTEAFF
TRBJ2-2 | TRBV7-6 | CASSSAVGFTGELFF
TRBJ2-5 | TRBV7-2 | CASSLVVSGGRETQYF
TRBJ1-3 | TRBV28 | CASSLGGQGAMTGTGNTIYF
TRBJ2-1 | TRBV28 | CASSALVDNEQFF
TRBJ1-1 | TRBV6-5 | CASGARPMNTEAFF
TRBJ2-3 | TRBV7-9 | CASSLGLAEITDTQYF
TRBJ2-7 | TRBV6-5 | CASRNPGQGAYEQYF
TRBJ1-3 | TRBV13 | CASSTRDTSTIYF
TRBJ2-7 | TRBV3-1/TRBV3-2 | CASSPGRSYEQYF
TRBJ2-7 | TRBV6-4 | CASSDTVGTGRLGYEQYF
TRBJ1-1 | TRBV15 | CATSRETGPNTEAFF
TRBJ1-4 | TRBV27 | CASSSLHGTELEGATNEKLFF
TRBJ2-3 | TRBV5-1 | CASSLQGVPSTDTQYF
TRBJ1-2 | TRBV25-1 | CASSQLGGYGYTF
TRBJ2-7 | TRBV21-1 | CASTRRDRGPYEQYF
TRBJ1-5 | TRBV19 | CASSISAANQPQHF
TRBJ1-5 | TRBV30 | CAWSVGGVGNQPQHF
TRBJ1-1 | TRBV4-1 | CASSQEHTPNTEAFF
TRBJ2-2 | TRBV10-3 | CAIKVSPAGDGELFF
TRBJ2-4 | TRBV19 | CASMDRAKNIQYF
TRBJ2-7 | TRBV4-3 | CASSQDWPPGVEQYF
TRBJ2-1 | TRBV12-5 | CASGFQRGGYNEQFF
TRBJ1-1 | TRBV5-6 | CASSLVRGNTEAFF
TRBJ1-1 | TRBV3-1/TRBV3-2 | CASSQGGEAFF